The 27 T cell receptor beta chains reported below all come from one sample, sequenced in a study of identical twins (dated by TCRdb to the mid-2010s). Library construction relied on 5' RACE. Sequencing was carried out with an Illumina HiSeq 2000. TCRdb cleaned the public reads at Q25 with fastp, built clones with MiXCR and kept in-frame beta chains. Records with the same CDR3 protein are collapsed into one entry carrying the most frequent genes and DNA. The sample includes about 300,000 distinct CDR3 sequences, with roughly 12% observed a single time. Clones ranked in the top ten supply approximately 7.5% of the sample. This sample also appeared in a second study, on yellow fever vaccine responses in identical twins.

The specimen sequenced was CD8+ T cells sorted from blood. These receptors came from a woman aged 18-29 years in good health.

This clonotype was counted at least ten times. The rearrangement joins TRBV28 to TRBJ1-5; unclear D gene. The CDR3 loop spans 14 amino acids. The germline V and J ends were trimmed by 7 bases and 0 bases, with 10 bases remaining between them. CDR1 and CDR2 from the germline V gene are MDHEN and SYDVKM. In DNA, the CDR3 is TGTGCCAGCATGGCACAGATTAGCAATCAGCCCCAGCATTTT. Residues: CASMAQISNQPQHF. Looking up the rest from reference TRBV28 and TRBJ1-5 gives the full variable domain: DVKVTQSSRYLVKRTGEKVFLECVQDMDHENMFWYRQDPGLGLRLIYFSYDVKMKEKGDIPEGYSVSREKKERFSLILESASTNQTSMYLCASMAQISNQPQHFGDGTRLSIL.

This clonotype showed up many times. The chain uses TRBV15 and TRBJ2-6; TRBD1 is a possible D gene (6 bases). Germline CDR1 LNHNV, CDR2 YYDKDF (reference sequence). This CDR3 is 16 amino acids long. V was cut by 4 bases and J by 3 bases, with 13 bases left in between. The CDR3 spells CATSTDRTGGANVLTF. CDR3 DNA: TGTGCCACCAGCACGGACAGAACAGGTGGGGCCAACGTCCTGACTTTC.

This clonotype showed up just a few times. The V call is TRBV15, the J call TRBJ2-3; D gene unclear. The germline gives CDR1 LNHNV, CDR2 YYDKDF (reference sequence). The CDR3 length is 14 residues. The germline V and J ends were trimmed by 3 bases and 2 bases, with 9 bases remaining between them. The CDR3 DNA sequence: TGTGCCACCAGCAGGGACCGATACACAGATACGCAGTATTTT. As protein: CATSRDRYTDTQYF.

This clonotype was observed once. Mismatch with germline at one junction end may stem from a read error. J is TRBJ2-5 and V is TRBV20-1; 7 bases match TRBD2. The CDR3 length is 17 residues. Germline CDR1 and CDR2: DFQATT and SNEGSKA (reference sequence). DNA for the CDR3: TGCTGTGCTAGAGAATTAGCGGGTATTTTAGTCCAAGAGACCCAGTACTTC. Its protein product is CCARELAGILVQETQYF.

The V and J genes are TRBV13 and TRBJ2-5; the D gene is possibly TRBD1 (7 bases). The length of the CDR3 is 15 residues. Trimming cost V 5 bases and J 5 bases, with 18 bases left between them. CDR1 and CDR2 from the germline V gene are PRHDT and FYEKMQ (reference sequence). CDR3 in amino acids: CASSAAGGQFETQYF. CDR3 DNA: TGTGCCAGCAGCGCAGCCGGGGGACAGTTTGAGACCCAGTACTTC.

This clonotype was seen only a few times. The CDR3 DNA reads as TGCAGCGTAAAGAGGAGCCTAGCCAAAAACATTCAGTACTTC. This translates into CSVKRSLAKNIQYF. The V call is TRBV29-1, the J call TRBJ2-4; D uncertain. Trimming left V 6 bases short and J 0 bases short, with 12 bases between. Germline-derived CDR1 and CDR2 are SQVTM and ANQGSEA. The CDR3 is 14 amino acids.

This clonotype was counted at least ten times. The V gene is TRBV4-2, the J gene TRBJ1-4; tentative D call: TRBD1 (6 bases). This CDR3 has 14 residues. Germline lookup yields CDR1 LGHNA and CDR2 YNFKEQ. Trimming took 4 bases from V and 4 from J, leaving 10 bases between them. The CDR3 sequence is CASSPTGYNEKLFF. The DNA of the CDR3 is TGTGCCAGCAGCCCTACAGGGTATAATGAAAAACTGTTTTTT.

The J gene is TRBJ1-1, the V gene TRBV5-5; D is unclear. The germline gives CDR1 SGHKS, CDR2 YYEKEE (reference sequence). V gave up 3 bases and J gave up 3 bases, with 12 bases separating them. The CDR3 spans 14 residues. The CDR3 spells CASSSRTRDTEAFF. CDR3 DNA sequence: TGTGCCAGCAGCTCCCGTACACGGGACACTGAAGCTTTCTTT.

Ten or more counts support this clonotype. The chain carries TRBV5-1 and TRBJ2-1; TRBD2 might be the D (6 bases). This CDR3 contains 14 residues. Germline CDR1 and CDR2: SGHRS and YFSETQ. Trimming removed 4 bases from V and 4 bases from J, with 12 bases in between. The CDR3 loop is CASSRGVFYNEQFF. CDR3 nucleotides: TGCGCCAGCAGCCGCGGGGTATTTTACAATGAGCAGTTCTTC. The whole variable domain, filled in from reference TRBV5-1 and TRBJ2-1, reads KAGVTQTPRYLIKTRGQQVTLSCSPISGHRSVSWYQQTPGQGLQFLFEYFSETQRNKGNFPGRFSGRQFSNSRSEMNVSTLELGDSALYLCASSRGVFYNEQFFGPGTRLTVL.

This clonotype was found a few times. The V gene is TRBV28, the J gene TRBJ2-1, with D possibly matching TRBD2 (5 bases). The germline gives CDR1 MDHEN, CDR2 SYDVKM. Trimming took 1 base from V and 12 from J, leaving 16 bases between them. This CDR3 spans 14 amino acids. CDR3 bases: TGTGCCAGCAGTTTATCGGGATTAGCTCTTCGGCAGTTCTTC. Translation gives CASSLSGLALRQFF.

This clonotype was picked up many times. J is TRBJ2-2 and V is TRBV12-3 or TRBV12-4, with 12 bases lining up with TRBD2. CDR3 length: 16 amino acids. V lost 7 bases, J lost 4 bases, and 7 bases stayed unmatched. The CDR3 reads CASTPRLAGVTGELFF. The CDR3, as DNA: TGTGCCAGCACCCCACGACTAGCGGGGGTCACCGGGGAGCTGTTTTTT.

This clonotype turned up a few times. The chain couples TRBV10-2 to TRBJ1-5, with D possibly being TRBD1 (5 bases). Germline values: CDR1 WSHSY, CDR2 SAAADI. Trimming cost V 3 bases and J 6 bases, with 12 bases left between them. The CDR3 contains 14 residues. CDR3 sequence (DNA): TGCGCCAGCAGTGAAAGAGGGGTGGGTCAGCCCCAGCATTTT. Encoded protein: CASSERGVGQPQHF.

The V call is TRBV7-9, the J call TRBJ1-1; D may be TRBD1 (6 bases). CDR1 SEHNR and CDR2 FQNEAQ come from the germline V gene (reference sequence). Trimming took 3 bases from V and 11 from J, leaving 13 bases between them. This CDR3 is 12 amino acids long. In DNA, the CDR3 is TGTGCCAGCAGCTTCGCCGGGGGGCGTGCTTTCTTT. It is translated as CASSFAGGRAFF.

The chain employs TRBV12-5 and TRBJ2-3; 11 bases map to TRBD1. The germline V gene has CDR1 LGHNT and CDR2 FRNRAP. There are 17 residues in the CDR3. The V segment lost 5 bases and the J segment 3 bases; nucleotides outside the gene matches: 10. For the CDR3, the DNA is TGTGCTAGTGGTCTGACCCACCGGGACAGGGGGACAGATACGCAGTATTTT. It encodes CASGLTHRDRGTDTQYF.

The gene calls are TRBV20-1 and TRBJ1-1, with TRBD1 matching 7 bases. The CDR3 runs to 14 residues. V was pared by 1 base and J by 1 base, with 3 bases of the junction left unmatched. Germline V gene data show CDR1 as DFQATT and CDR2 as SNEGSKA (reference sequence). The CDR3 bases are TGCAGTGCTAGAGCGGCAGGGGGGAACACTGAAGCTTTCTTT. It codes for CSARAAGGNTEAFF.

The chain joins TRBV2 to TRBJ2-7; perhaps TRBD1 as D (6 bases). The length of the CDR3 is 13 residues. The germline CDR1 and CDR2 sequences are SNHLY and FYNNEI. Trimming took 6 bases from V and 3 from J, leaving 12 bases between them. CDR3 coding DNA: TGTGCCAGCAGACCCTACAGGGACTACGAGCAGTACTTC. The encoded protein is CASRPYRDYEQYF.

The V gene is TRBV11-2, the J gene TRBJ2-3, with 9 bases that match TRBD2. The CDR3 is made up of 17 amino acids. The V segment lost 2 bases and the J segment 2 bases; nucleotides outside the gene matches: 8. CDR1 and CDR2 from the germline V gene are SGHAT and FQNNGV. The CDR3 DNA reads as TGTGCCAGCAGCTTAACTTTAGCGGGGGCCCCCACAGATACGCAGTATTTT. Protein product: CASSLTLAGAPTDTQYF.

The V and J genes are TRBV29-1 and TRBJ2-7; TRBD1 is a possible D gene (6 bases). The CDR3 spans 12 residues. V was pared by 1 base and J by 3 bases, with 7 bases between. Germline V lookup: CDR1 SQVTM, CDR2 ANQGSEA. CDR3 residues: CSVEVDSYEQYF. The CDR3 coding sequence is TGCAGCGTTGAAGTGGACAGCTACGAGCAGTACTTC.

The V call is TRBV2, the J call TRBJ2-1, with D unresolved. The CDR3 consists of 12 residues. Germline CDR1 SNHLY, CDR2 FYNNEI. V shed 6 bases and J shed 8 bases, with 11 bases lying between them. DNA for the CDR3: TGTGCCAGCAGAGGTAGCCACCATGAGCAGTTCTTC. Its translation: CASRGSHHEQFF. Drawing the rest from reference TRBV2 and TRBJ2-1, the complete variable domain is EPEVTQTPSHQVTQMGQEVILRCVPISNHLYFYWYRQILGQKVEFLVSFYNNEISEKSEIFDDQFSVERPDGSNFTLKIRSTKLEDSAMYFCASRGSHHEQFFGPGTRLTVL.

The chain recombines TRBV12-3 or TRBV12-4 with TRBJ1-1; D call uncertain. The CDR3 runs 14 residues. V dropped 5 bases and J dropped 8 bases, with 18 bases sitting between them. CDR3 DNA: TGTGCCAGCAGTCCAAGGGCAGAAACCGAAGAAGCTTTCTTT. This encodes CASSPRAETEEAFF.

The CDR3 loop reads CASRGDTIYF. DNA for the CDR3: TGTGCCAGCCGGGGGGACACCATATATTTT. The J gene is TRBJ1-3, the V gene TRBV6-5; D perhaps matches TRBD1 (5 bases). The CDR3 has 10 amino acids. Trimming removed 8 bases from V and 8 bases from J, with 7 bases in between. Germline CDR1 is MNHEY and CDR2 is SVGAGI.

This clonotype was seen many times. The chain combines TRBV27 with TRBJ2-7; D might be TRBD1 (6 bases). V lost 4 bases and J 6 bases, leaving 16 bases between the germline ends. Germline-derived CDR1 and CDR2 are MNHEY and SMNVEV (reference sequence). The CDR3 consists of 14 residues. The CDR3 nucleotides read TGTGCCAGCAGTTCAACCGGGACACTTTTCGAGCAGTACTTC. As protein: CASSSTGTLFEQYF.

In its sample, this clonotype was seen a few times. The CDR3 sequence: CASSLKQFMNTEAFF. In DNA, the CDR3 is TGTGCCAGCAGTTTAAAACAGTTCATGAACACTGAAGCTTTCTTT. The gene calls are TRBV12-3 or TRBV12-4 and TRBJ1-1, with unresolved D. The CDR3 covers 15 residues. The V gene lost 2 bases and the J gene lost 0 bases, with 10 bases spanning the gap.

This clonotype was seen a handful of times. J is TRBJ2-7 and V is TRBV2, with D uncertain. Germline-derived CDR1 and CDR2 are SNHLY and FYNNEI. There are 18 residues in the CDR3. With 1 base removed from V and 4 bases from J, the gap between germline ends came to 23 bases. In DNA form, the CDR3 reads TGTGCCAGCAGTGAAGGATCCCAACTAATCCTTCAGAGTTACGAGCAGTACTTC. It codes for CASSEGSQLILQSYEQYF.

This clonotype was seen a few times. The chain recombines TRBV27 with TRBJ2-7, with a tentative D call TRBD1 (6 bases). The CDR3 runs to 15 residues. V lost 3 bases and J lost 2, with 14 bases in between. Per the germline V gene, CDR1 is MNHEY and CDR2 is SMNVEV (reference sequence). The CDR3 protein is CASSFGGLVPYEQYF. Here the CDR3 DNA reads TGTGCCAGCAGTTTTGGGGGCCTAGTCCCCTACGAGCAGTACTTC.

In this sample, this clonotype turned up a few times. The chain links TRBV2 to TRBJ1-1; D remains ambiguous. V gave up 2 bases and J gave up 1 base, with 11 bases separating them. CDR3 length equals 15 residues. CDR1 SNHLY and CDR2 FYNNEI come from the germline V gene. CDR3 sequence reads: CASSESTAGNTEAFF. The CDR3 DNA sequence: TGTGCCAGCAGTGAATCCACAGCGGGGAACACTGAAGCTTTCTTT. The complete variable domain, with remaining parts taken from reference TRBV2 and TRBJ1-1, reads EPEVTQTPSHQVTQMGQEVILRCVPISNHLYFYWYRQILGQKVEFLVSFYNNEISEKSEIFDDQFSVERPDGSNFTLKIRSTKLEDSAMYFCASSESTAGNTEAFFGQGTRLTVV.

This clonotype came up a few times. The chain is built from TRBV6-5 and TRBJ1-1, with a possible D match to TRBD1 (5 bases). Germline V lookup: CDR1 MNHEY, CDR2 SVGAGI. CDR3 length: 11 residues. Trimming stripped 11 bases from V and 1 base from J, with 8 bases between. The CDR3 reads CAVQGNTEAFF. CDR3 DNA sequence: TGTGCCGTGCAGGGGAACACTGAAGCTTTCTTT.